A selection of T cell receptor beta chains follows, all from one sample in a study of T cell repertoires in cytomegalovirus infection. TCRdb re-analysed the reads in MiXCR, keeping a single row per CDR3 protein. The sample records 100,000 to 150,000 distinct CDR3 sequences, 8.8% being singletons. The specimen was PBMCs. Receptors were obtained from a human donor in good health (CMV status not recorded). Some clones in this sample may be carry-over from other donors' samples. Each CDR3 is given with its conserved first and last residue. The order of the fields is J gene, D gene, V gene, clone size, CDR3 DNA, CDR3 protein. D genes are given only for firm matches. Some rows mark clone size as missing; the rest say once, few, many or name a class of expanded clone.

TRBJ1-1,TRBD1,TRBV6-2/TRBV6-3,few,TGTGCCAGCAGTTGGGAACTGACAGGGACCCAGAACACTGAAGCTTTCTTT,CASSWELTGTQNTEAFF
TRBJ2-3,TRBD2,TRBV10-3,many,TGTGCCAGCGCCGTCCTAGCGGGGTCTAGCACAGATACGCAGTATTTT,CASAVLAGSSTDTQYF
TRBJ1-5,-,TRBV24-1,-,TGTGCCACCAGTGATTTATATGGTCAGCCCCAGCATTTT,CATSDLYGQPQHF
TRBJ1-6,-,TRBV25-1,many,TGTGCCAGCAGTGGCCCCGGGGCCTATAGTTCACCCCTCCACTTT,CASSGPGAYSSPLHF
TRBJ2-1,-,TRBV7-6,many,TGTGCCAGCAGCGCCCTCCCGGGACGTCCGGGGGATGAGCAGTTCTTC,CASSALPGRPGDEQFF
TRBJ1-2,-,TRBV28,many,TGTGCCAGCAGTGTTAGCGGGGCCTATGGCTACACCTTC,CASSVSGAYGYTF
TRBJ2-3,-,TRBV9,many,TGTGCCAGCAGCGTAGCGACAGGCAGTTTGACAGATACGCAGTATTTT,CASSVATGSLTDTQYF
TRBJ2-3,TRBD1,TRBV6-8,-,TGTGCCAGCAGCCTGACAGGGGTGGATACGCAGTATTTT,CASSLTGVDTQYF
TRBJ1-2,-,TRBV28,-,TGTGCCAGCAGCTTATTCAGCCGGGGCTACACCTTC,CASSLFSRGYTF
TRBJ1-5,-,TRBV29-1,many,TGCAGCGCTCGGGAGAATAGCAATCAGCCCCAGCATTTT,CSARENSNQPQHF
TRBJ1-2,-,TRBV19,many,TGTGCCAGTAGTTCAGGGCTCGGATTCTATGGCTACACCTTC,CASSSGLGFYGYTF
TRBJ2-3,-,TRBV20-1,-,TGCAGTGCTAGTCCGGGCCCGAGAAGCACAGATACGCAGTATTTT,CSASPGPRSTDTQYF
TRBJ2-3,TRBD2,TRBV3-1,few,TGTGCCAGCAGCCTAGCGGGGGCCACCACAGATACGCAGTATTTT,CASSLAGATTDTQYF
TRBJ1-2,-,TRBV5-5,many,TGTGCCAGCAGCCCGGACGGCGACTATGGCTACACCTTC,CASSPDGDYGYTF
TRBJ2-1,TRBD2,TRBV10-3,few,TGTGCCATCAGTGAGTCTGGCGGGGGGGACAATGAGCAGTTCTTC,CAISESGGGDNEQFF
TRBJ1-1,-,TRBV7-9,many,TGTGCCAGCAGCCCAGGCAACCTTGAAGCTTTCTTT,CASSPGNLEAFF
TRBJ1-5,-,TRBV20-1,few,TGCAGTGCTAGAGAGGGGGAACAGGGCAATCAGCCCCAGCATTTT,CSAREGEQGNQPQHF
TRBJ1-1,-,TRBV7-6,many,TGTGCCAGCAGCTTAGAATCGACACCCTCCCCGGCGGCTTTCTTT,CASSLESTPSPAAFF
TRBJ2-3,TRBD1,TRBV20-1,many,TGCAGTGGACAGGGGATGACAGATACGCAGTATTTT,CSGQGMTDTQYF
TRBJ1-1,-,TRBV12-3/TRBV12-4,-,TGTGCCAGCAGTGGAAAACAGGGAAGTACTGAAGCTTTCTTT,CASSGKQGSTEAFF
TRBJ2-1,-,TRBV20-1,few,TGCAGTGCTAGAGATCTGGCGGCTAACTACAATGAGCAGTTCTTC,CSARDLAANYNEQFF
TRBJ1-1,-,TRBV28,many,TGTGCCAGCAGTTCCAGCGGACGGCGCACTGAAGCTTTCTTT,CASSSSGRRTEAFF
TRBJ1-1,-,TRBV28,-,TGTGCCAGCAGTGAAGGGGAGGCTTTCTTT,CASSEGEAFF
TRBJ1-2,-,TRBV2,many,TGTGCCGACCTTGAAGGGGCAACAGAGGGCTACACCTTC,CADLEGATEGYTF
TRBJ2-7,TRBD2,TRBV28,-,TGTGCCAGCAGTTCTCCGACTAGCGGGGGACCCCTCGAGCAGTACTTC,CASSSPTSGGPLEQYF
TRBJ1-1,-,TRBV7-8,many,TGTGCCAGCAGCCCCTTGGCGACGTTGAACACTGAAGCTTTCTTT,CASSPLATLNTEAFF
TRBJ1-3,-,TRBV12-3/TRBV12-4,many,TGTGCCAGCAGCTTCTGGGGCAGGAACACCATATATTTT,CASSFWGRNTIYF
TRBJ1-2,-,TRBV20-1,-,TGCAGTGCTAGAGTGTCGATGGGGGGAGGGGGCTACACCTTC,CSARVSMGGGGYTF